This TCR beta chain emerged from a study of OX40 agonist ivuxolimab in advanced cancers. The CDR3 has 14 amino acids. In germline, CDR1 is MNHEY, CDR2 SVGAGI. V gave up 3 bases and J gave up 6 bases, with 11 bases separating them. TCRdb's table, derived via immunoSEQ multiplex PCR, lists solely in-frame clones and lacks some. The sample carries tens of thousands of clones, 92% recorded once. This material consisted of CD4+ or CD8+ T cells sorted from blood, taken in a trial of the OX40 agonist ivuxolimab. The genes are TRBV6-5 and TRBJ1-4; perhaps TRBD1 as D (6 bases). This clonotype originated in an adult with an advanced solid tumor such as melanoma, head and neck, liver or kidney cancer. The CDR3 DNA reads TGTGCCAGCAGTTATGGGTCAGGGGATGAAAAACTGTTTTTT. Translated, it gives CASSYGSGDEKLFF.